The present TCR beta chain was sequenced within a study of post-analysis software for immune sequencing data. Looked up from germline, CDR1 is DFQATT and CDR2 is SNEGSKA (reference sequence). V lost 0 bases, J lost 5 bases, and 5 bases stayed unmatched. The CDR3 is made up of 15 amino acids. About this clonotype: Its antigen remains unidentified.

Built from TCR beta cDNA, the libraries had unique molecular identifiers in them. TCRdb ran MiXCR on the PCR reads and lists one entry per CDR3 protein. Of about 620,000 distinct CDR3 sequences listed, roughly two fifths are singletons. Study-wide findings and caveats: Controls significantly exceeded multiple sclerosis patients in normalized Chao1 diversity. In patients, TRBV5-6, TRBV5-1 and TRBV20-1 belonged to roughly five TRBV segments found more frequently than in controls.

The TCR was taken from a girl aged 10-17 years with multiple sclerosis. V and J are TRBV20-1 and TRBJ2-1; TRBD2 matches at 9 bases. Sequencing was done on a sample of blood. In DNA, the CDR3 is TGCAGTGCTAGAGATCGAAGACTAGCGGACAATGAGCAGTTCTTC. Translation gives CSARDRRLADNEQFF.